This TCR beta chain was obtained from a study of T cells after yellow fever vaccination. As for the study in general: With SMART-Seq v4 Ultra Low Input, the fractions containing low cell numbers were prepared. Study conclusions and caveats: Post-booster reappearance was seen for most primary-vaccination clones (96% CD4, about 90% CD8).

A note on this clonotype: The antigen is not known.

TCRdb itself ran the 5' RACE reads through MiXCR, one entry per CDR3 protein. The sample includes about 330,000 distinct CDR3 sequences, 7% to 9% seen only once; the top ten take approximately 18%. This CDR3 has 14 amino acids. Trimming took 6 bases from V and 4 from J, leaving 15 bases between them. Germline loops: CDR1 KGHSH, CDR2 LQKENI. This rearrangement joins TRBV18 to TRBJ2-5; no clear D. The specimen comprised PBMCs, sampled about 41 days after the first yellow fever vaccination. The sequence derives from a man aged 18-30 years who received the YFV17D yellow fever vaccine. DNA of the CDR3: TGTGCCAGCTCCCCCACAGCGCAAGTAGAGACCCAGTACTTC. This encodes CASSPTAQVETQYF.